What follows is one T cell receptor (beta chain) and its context. The target antigen is unknown. Relapsing-remitting disease, either stable or active, was present in the multiple sclerosis controls, who were treatment-naive patients. Negative isolation was used for CD8+ and CD4+ T cells, and FACS enrichment was applied to TEMRA cells. The V gene's germline CDR1 is DFQATT and CDR2 SNEGSKA (reference sequence). The J segment lost 3 bases and the V segment lost 6 bases, leaving 5 bases of the junction unmatched. This CDR3 contains 13 residues. It was with random hexamers that 0.5 to 1 ug RNA was reverse transcribed. Multiplex immunoSEQ PCR targeted 54 Vbeta and 13 Jbeta TCR beta segments. TCRdb analysed the immunoSEQ multiplex PCR reads with MiXCR anew, one entry per CDR3 protein. The sample consists of hundreds of thousands of distinct CDR3 sequences, 75% to 85% of them appearing once. The record originates from a study of CD8 T cells in Susac syndrome. Study-wide results and caveats: The study's TCR sequencing and HLA analysis drew on a certain number of individuals. That number was acknowledged as relatively small.

Material for sequencing was CD8+ T cells from PBMCs. This sequence was found in a human donor with multiple sclerosis. The V gene is TRBV20-1, the J gene TRBJ2-5, with TRBD2 matching 9 bases. This CDR3 reads CSAPRLAEETQYF. DNA of the CDR3: TGCAGTGCCCCGCGACTAGCGGAAGAGACCCAGTACTTC.